The clone carrying this TCR beta chain was observed a few times. Its antigen is not known. Those patients picked for sequencing had displayed CD8+CD57+ cell expansion on flow cytometry. Everyone among the patients had severe acquired aplastic anemia. The data derive from a study of CD8+CD57+ T cells in acquired aplastic anemia. In the study overall: Each DNA sample taken from sorted CD4+ and CD8+ cells came to about 3.2 ug on average. Study-wide findings and caveats: Patients and controls turned out to have roughly 29 CD8+ CDR3 sequences in common.

According to the study, genomic DNA was the template for TCR beta VDJ and CDR3 profiling. MiXCR, run by TCRdb on the reads, gives a single entry per CDR3 protein. Of nearly 60,000 distinct CDR3 sequences listed, roughly three fifths were seen once; the top ten hold 15% to 20%. The sample was sorted CD4+, CD8+, or CD8+CD57+ T cells (not recorded which) from PBMCs. This TCR came from a human donor with aplastic anemia.

The CDR3 bases are TGCAGTGCTAGAAAGACCGGAGACTACGAGCAGTACTTC. Encoded protein: CSARKTGDYEQYF. The chain is built from TRBV20-1 and TRBJ2-7; D is uncertain. The germline V and J ends were trimmed by 2 bases and 3 bases, with 11 bases remaining between them. Germline CDR1 reads DFQATT; CDR2 reads SNEGSKA (reference sequence). The CDR3 runs 13 residues.